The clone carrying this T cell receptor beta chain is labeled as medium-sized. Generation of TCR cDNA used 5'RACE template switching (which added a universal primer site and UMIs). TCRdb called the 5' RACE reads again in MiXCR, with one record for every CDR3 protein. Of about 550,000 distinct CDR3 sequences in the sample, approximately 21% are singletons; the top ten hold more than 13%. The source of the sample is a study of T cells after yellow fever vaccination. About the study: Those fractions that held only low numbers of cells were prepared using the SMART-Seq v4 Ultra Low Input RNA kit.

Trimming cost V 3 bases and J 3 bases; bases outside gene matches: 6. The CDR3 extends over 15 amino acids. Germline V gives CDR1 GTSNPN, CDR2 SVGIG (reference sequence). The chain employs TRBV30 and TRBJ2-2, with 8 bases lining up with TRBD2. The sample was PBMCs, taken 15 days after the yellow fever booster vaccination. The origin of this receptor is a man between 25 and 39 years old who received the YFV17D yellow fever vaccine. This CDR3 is CAWRAGTSDTGELFF. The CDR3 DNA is TGTGCCTGGAGAGCCGGGACTAGTGACACCGGGGAGCTGTTTTTT.